The rows below give T cell receptor beta chains drawn from one sample of a study of TIL therapy for anti-PD-1-resistant metastatic lung cancer. The assay was immunoSEQ multiplex PCR, and TCRdb's table has in-frame clones only and misses some. The sample includes about 44,000 clones, around 80% of them seen just once. The input for sequencing was blood, taken at baseline. The receptor set was obtained from a man aged 70-80 years with non-small cell lung cancer. The CDR3 runs from the conserved cysteine through the conserved F or W. Fields, in order: clone size, D gene, J gene, V gene, CDR3 DNA, CDR3 protein. The D gene is left open where the match is weak. Some rows mark clone size as missing; the rest say once, few, many or name a class of expanded clone.

.,TRBD2,TRBJ2-1,TRBV5-4,TGTGCCAGCAGCTCAGGACTAGCGGGACTATCCTACAATGAGCAGTTCTTC,CASSSGLAGLSYNEQFF
.,.,TRBJ1-2,TRBV7-2,TGTGCCAGCAGCTTAGTGGGGACTCCTTCTAACTATGGCTACACCTTC,CASSLVGTPSNYGYTF
once,.,TRBJ2-3,TRBV10-2,TGCGCCAGCAGCCCCGGTGCGGGCCAGGCAGATACGCAGTATTTT,CASSPGAGQADTQYF
.,.,TRBJ1-1,TRBV7-8,TGTGCCAGCAGCTTAGAACGGTATGAAACTGAAGCTTTCTTT,CASSLERYETEAFF
.,TRBD2,TRBJ2-3,TRBV7-7,TGTGCCAGCAGTCCTGGGACTAGCGGACTCACAGATACGCAGTATTTT,CASSPGTSGLTDTQYF
few,TRBD1,TRBJ1-6,TRBV5-6,TGTGCCAGCAGCCCGACAGGGGCGAAAAATTCACCCCTCCACTTT,CASSPTGAKNSPLHF
.,.,TRBJ2-7,TRBV11-2,TGTGCCAGCAGCCGGACGGTCGAGAGCTCCTACGAGCAGTACTTC,CASSRTVESSYEQYF
.,TRBD2,TRBJ2-5,TRBV11-2,TGTGCCAGCAGCGCCCCCGGAGCGGGAGGGCCAAAGACCCAGTACTTC,CASSAPGAGGPKTQYF
.,TRBD2,TRBJ2-1,TRBV19,TGTGCCAGTACGCCTAGCGGGTCATCCTACAATGAGCAGTTCTTC,CASTPSGSSYNEQFF
.,.,TRBJ2-2,TRBV2,TGTGCCACCAAGAAAGGGGATGCCGGGGAGCTGTTTTTT,CATKKGDAGELFF
once,.,TRBJ1-3,TRBV5-1,TGCGCCAGCAGCCTAGATACAGGGGGAAACACCATATATTTT,CASSLDTGGNTIYF
.,TRBD1,TRBJ1-3,TRBV29-1,TGCAGCGTCGCGGACAGGGCGGGAAACACCATATATTTT,CSVADRAGNTIYF
.,.,TRBJ2-7,TRBV5-1,TGCGCCAGCAGGCGAGCTGAGGGAAACTACGAGCAGTACTTC,CASRRAEGNYEQYF
.,TRBD1,TRBJ1-5,TRBV4-1,TGCGCCAGCAGCCAAATCGGACAGGGGTTCAATCAGCCCCAGCATTTT,CASSQIGQGFNQPQHF
.,TRBD1,TRBJ1-3,TRBV30,TGTGCCTGGAGTCCTAGGGGGCTCGGAAACACCATATATTTT,CAWSPRGLGNTIYF
many,.,TRBJ1-2,TRBV6-1,TGTGCCACTGAACAGCCGAACTATGGCTACACCTTC,CATEQPNYGYTF
once,TRBD1,TRBJ2-2,TRBV5-6,TGTGCCAGCAGCTTGGGGCTTGGACAGGTTTGGGGGGAGCTGTTTTTT,CASSLGLGQVWGELFF
.,TRBD1,TRBJ2-3,TRBV29-1,TGCAGCGTTGAAGGACAGGGCGCTAGCACAGATACGCAGTATTTT,CSVEGQGASTDTQYF
.,TRBD2,TRBJ2-1,TRBV7-7,TGTGCTAGCAGCTTAGGCGGGAGCCACGATGAGCAGTTCTTC,CASSLGGSHDEQFF
.,TRBD1,TRBJ1-1,TRBV11-1,TGTGCCAGCAGCCACCCCGACAGGGGGCACACTGAAGCTTTCTTT,CASSHPDRGHTEAFF
once,TRBD1,TRBJ2-1,TRBV5-8,TGTGCCAGCAGCACGCTATTACAGGGGAATGAGCAGTTCTTC,CASSTLLQGNEQFF
.,TRBD1,TRBJ2-7,TRBV2,TGTGCCAGCAGTCGATGGACAGGGAACGAGCAGTACTTC,CASSRWTGNEQYF
.,.,TRBJ2-2,TRBV30,TGTGCCTGGAGTGTTAGCGGAACCACCGGGGAGCTGTTTTTT,CAWSVSGTTGELFF
.,.,TRBJ2-7,TRBV5-1,TGCGCCAGCAGCTTGGGTTACGGGGCATACGAGCAGTACTTC,CASSLGYGAYEQYF
once,TRBD1,TRBJ2-3,TRBV7-3,TGTGCCAGCAGCTTCAGGGGGGATACGCAGTATTTT,CASSFRGDTQYF
.,TRBD2,TRBJ2-7,TRBV5-1,TGCGCCAGCAGCATCCCCGGGAGGGACTACGAGCAGTACTTC,CASSIPGRDYEQYF
.,.,TRBJ1-5,TRBV19,TGTGCCAGTAGTTCTGAGTATATGCAGCCCCAGCATTTT,CASSSEYMQPQHF
.,.,TRBJ1-2,TRBV18,TGTGCCAGCTCACCGGGGACGGCTAACTATGGCTACACCTTC,CASSPGTANYGYTF
.,.,TRBJ2-2,TRBV9,TGTGCCAGCAGTTCAAATACCCTACTAGCCGGTAGCGGGGAGCTGTTTTTT,CASSSNTLLAGSGELFF
.,.,TRBJ1-1,TRBV27,TGTGCCAGCAGTTCAGGGATGACTGAAGCTTTCTTT,CASSSGMTEAFF
.,TRBD2,TRBJ2-3,TRBV4-2,TGTGCCTTATCTAGCGGGAGGCCAAACACAGATACGCAGTATTTT,CALSSGRPNTDTQYF
.,.,TRBJ2-4,TRBV5-4,TGTGCCAGCAGCTTGGTTCCCCTAGCCAAAAACATTCAGTACTTC,CASSLVPLAKNIQYF
.,.,TRBJ2-5,TRBV5-1,TGCGCCAGCAGACAGGGAAGCGAGGAGACCCAGTACTTC,CASRQGSEETQYF
.,.,TRBJ2-2,TRBV5-5,TGTGCCAGCAGCTTCACCACCGGGGAGCTGTTTTTT,CASSFTTGELFF
.,.,TRBJ1-5,TRBV5-6,TGTGCCAGCAGTAGGTGGCAGACTAGCAATCAGCCCCAGCATTTT,CASSRWQTSNQPQHF
few,.,TRBJ2-1,TRBV9,TGTGCCAGCAGCGTCAGCGGGCCCTACAATGAGCAGTTCTTC,CASSVSGPYNEQFF
.,.,TRBJ2-5,TRBV27,TGTGCCAGCAGTTTCGGGGGGCGGTTGGAGACCCAGTACTTC,CASSFGGRLETQYF
.,.,TRBJ2-2,TRBV10-1,TGCGCCAGCAACAAAAGAGAAGAGGACAGAAACACCGGGGAGCTGTTTTTT,CASNKREEDRNTGELFF
.,TRBD2,TRBJ2-3,TRBV30,TGTGCCTGGAGTTCCGGGACTAGCGGGAAACTCACAGATACGCAGTATTTT,CAWSSGTSGKLTDTQYF
.,.,TRBJ2-3,TRBV6-5,TGTGCCAGCAGTCACCAGTCACCTGGCGCAGATACGCAGTATTTT,CASSHQSPGADTQYF
.,.,TRBJ1-5,TRBV5-1,TGCGCCAGCAGCTTGGATGGGGGTTCTCAGCCCCAGCATTTT,CASSLDGGSQPQHF
.,.,TRBJ1-6,TRBV28,TGTGCCAGCAGTTTAATTCGCGGCAGGGAACGTTCACCCCTCCACTTT,CASSLIRGRERSPLHF